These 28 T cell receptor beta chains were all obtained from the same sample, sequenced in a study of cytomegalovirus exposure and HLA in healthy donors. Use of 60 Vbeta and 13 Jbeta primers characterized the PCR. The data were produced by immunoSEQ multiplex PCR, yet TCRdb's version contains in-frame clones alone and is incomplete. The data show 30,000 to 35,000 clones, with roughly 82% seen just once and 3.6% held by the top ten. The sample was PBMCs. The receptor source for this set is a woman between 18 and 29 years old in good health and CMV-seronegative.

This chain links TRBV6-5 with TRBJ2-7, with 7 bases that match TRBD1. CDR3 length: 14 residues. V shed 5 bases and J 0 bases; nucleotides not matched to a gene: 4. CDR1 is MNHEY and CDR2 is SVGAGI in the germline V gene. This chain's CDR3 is CASSKGDSSYEQYF. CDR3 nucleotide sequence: TGTGCCAGCAGTAAGGGGGACAGCTCCTACGAGCAGTACTTC.

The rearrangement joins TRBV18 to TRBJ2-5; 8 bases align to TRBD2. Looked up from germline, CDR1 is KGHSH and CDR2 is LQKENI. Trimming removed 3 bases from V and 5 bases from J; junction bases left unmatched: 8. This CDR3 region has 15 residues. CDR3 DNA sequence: TGTGCCAGCTCACCGTCGGCGGGGGGTGTGGAGACCCAGTACTTC. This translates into CASSPSAGGVETQYF.

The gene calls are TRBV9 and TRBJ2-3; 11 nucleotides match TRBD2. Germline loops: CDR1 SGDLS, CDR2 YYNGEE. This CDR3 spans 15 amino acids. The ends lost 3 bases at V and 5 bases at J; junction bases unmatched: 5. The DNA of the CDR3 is TGTGCCAGCAGCGGATCCGGGACTAGCGGAGATACGCAGTATTTT. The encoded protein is CASSGSGTSGDTQYF.

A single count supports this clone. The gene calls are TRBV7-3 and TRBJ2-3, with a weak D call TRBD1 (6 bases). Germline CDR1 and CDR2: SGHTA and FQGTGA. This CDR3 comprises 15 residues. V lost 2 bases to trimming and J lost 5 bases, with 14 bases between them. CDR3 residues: CASSLDLGAGDTQYF. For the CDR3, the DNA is TGTGCCAGCAGCTTAGATTTGGGGGCGGGAGATACGCAGTATTTT.

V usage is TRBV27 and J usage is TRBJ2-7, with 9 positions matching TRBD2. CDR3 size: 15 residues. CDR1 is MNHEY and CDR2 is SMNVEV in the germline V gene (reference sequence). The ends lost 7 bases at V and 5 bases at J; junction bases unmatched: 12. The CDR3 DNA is TGTGCCAGCATGGGGAGGGCTAGCGGGATCAACGAGCAGTACTTC. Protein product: CASMGRASGINEQYF.

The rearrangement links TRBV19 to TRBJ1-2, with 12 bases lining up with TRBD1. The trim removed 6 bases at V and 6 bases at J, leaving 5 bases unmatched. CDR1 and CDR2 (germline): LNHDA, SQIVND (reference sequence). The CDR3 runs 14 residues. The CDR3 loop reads CASSRDRGRDGYTF. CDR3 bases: TGTGCCAGTAGCCGGGACAGGGGGCGAGATGGCTACACCTTC.

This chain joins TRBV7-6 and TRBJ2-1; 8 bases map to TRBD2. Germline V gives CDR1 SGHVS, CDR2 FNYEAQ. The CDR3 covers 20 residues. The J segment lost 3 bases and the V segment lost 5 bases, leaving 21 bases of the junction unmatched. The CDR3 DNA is TGTGCCAGCAGCAAACCATCAGGGACCCCGACTAGCGAGGTCTACAATGAGCAGTTCTTC. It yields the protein CASSKPSGTPTSEVYNEQFF.

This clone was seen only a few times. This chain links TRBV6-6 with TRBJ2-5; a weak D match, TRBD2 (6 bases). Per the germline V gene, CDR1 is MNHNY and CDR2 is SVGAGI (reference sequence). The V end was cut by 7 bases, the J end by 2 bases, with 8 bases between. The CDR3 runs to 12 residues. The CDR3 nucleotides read TGTGCCAGCAATAGCGGACAAGAGACCCAGTACTTC. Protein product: CASNSGQETQYF.

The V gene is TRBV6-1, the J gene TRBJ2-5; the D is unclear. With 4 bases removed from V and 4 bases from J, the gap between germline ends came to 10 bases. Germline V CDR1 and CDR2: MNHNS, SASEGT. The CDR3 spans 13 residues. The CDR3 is CASSGNSRETQYF. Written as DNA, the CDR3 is TGTGCCAGCAGTGGAAACAGTCGAGAGACCCAGTACTTC.

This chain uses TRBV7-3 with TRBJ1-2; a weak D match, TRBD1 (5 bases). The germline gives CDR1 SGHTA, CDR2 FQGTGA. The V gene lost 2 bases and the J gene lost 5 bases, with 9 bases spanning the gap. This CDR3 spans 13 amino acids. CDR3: CASSLDQGYGYTF. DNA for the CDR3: TGTGCCAGCAGCTTAGATCAGGGATATGGCTACACCTTC.

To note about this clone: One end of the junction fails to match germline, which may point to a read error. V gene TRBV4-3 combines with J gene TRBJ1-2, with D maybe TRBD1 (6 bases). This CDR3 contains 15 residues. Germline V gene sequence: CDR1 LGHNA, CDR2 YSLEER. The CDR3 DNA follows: TGCGCCAGCAGCCAAGATCTCCAGGGGAACTATGGCTACCCCTTC. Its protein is CASSQDLQGNYGYPF.

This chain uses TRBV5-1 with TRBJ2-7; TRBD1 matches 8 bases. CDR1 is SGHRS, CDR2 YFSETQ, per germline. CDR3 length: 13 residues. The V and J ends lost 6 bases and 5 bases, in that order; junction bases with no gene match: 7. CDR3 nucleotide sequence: TGCGCCAGCAATCAACAGGGGGACCACGAGCAGTACTTC. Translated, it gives CASNQQGDHEQYF.

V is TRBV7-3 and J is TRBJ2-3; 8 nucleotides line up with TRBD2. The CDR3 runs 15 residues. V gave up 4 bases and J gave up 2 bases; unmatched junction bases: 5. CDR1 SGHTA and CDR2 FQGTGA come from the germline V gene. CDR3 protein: CASSSSGGVTDTQYF. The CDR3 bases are TGTGCCAGCAGCTCCTCGGGGGGGGTCACAGATACGCAGTATTTT.

The DNA of the CDR3 is TGCGCCAGCAGTCAAAGCCGAAACTATGGCTACACCTTC. Its protein product is CASSQSRNYGYTF. The genes are TRBV23-1 and TRBJ1-2; D gene unclear. TRBV23-1 is annotated as an ORF whose role is uncertain. This CDR3 has 13 amino acids. V lost 2 bases and J lost 2, with 6 bases in between.

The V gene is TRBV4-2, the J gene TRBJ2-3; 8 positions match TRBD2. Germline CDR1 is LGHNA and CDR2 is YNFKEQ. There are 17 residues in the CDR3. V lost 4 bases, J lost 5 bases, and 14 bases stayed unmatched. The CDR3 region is CASSPKAASGQIDTQYF. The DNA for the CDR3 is TGTGCCAGCAGCCCTAAGGCGGCTAGCGGGCAGATAGATACGCAGTATTTT.

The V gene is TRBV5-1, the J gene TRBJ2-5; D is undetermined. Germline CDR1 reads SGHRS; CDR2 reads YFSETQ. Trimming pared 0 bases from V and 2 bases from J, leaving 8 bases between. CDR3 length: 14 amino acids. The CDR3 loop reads CASSLAGSQETQYF. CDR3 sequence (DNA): TGCGCCAGCAGCTTGGCCGGGTCTCAAGAGACCCAGTACTTC.

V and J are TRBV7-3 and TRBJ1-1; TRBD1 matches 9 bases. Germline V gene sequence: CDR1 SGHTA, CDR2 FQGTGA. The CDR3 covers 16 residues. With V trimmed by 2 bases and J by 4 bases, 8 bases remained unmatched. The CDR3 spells CASSLLGQGWGTEAFF. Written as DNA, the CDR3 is TGTGCCAGCAGCTTATTGGGACAGGGTTGGGGCACTGAAGCTTTCTTT.

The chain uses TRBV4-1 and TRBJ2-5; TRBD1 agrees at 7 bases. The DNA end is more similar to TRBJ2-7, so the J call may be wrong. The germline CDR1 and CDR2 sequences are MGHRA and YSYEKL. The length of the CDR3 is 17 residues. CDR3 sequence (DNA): TGCGCCAGCAGCCATTATCCCCAAGGGACAGCCCCCTACGAGCAGTACTTC. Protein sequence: CASSHYPQGTAPYEQYF.

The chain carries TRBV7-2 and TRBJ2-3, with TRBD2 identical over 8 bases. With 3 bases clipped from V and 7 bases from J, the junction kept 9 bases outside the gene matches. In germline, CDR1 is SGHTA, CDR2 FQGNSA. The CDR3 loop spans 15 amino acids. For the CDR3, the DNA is TGTGCCAGCAGCTTTAGGGGCGGGGGGTTGAATACGCAGTATTTT. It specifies CASSFRGGGLNTQYF.

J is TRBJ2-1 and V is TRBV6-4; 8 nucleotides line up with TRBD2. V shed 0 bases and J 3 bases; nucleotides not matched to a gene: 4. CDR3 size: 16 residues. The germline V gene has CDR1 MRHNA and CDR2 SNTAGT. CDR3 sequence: CASSDSGRALYNEQFF. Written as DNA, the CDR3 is TGTGCCAGCAGTGACTCCGGGAGGGCCCTCTACAATGAGCAGTTCTTC.

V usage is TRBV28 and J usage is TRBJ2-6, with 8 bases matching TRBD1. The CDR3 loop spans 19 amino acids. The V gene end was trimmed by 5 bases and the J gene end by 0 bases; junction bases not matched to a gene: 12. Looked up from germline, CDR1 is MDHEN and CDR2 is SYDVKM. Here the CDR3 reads CASSTRDRTITSGANVLTF. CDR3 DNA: TGTGCCAGCAGTACCCGGGACAGGACAATCACCTCTGGGGCCAACGTCCTGACTTTC.

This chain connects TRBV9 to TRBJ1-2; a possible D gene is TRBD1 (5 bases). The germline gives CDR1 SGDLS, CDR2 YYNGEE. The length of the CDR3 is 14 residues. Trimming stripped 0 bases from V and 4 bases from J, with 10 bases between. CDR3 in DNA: TGTGCCAGCAGCGTAGATGCAGGGATCTATGGCTACACCTTC. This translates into CASSVDAGIYGYTF. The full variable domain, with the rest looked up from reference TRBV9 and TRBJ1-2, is DSGVTQTPKHLITATGQRVTLRCSPRSGDLSVYWYQQSLDQGLQFLIQYYNGEERAKGNILERFSAQQFPDLHSELNLSSLELGDSALYFCASSVDAGIYGYTFGSGTRLTVV.

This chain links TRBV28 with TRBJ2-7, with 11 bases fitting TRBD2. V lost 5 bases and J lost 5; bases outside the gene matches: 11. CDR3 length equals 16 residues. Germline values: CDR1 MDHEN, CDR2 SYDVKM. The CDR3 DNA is TGTGCCAGCAGTCCTCTAGCGGGAGGCCCGATCAACGAGCAGTACTTC. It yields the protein CASSPLAGGPINEQYF.

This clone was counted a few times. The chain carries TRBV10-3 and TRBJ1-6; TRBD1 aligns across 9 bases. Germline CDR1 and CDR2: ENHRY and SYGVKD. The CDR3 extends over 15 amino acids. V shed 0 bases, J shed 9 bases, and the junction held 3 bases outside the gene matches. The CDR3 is CAISESTGGGSPLHF. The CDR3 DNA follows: TGTGCCATCAGTGAGTCGACAGGGGGAGGTTCACCCCTCCACTTT.

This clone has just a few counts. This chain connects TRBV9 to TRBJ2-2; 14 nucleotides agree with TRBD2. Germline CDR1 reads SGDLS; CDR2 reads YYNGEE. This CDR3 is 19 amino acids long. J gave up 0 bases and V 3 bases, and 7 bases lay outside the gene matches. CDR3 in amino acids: CASSATGLAGATNTGELFF. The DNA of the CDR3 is TGTGCCAGCAGCGCGACGGGACTAGCGGGGGCAACGAACACCGGGGAGCTGTTTTTT.

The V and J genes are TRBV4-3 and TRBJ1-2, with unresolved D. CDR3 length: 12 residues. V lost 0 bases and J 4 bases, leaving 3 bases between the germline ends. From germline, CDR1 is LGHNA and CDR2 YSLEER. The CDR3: CASSQDRYGYTF. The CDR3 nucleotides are TGCGCCAGCAGCCAAGACCGCTATGGCTACACCTTC.

The CDR3 DNA reads as TGTGCCAGCAGCCCTAGATACCTAGCGGGGCACAATGAGCAGTTCTTC. Translation gives CASSPRYLAGHNEQFF. The V gene is TRBV11-3, the J gene TRBJ2-1; TRBD2 matches 9 bases. This CDR3 has 16 amino acids. Germline CDR1 SGHNT, CDR2 YENEEA. Germline trimming cut 5 bases from V and 5 bases from J; bases unmatched to any gene: 10. The variable domain in full, with the rest retrieved from reference TRBV11-3 and TRBJ2-1, is EAGVVQSPRYKIIEKKQPVAFWCNPISGHNTLYWYLQNLGQGPELLIRYENEEAVDDSQLPKDRFSAERLKGVDSTLKIQPAELGDSAVYLCASSPRYLAGHNEQFFGPGTRLTVL.

CDR3 nucleotides: TGTGCCAGCAGTTACAGGGAGTACGGCGAGCAGTACTTC. Protein product: CASSYREYGEQYF. V usage is TRBV6-5 and J usage is TRBJ2-5, with D perhaps matching TRBD2 (5 bases). The J call could be wrong; TRBJ2-7 is a better fit for the DNA end. Germline V gene lookup returns CDR1 MNHEY and CDR2 SVGAGI. CDR3 length equals 13 residues.